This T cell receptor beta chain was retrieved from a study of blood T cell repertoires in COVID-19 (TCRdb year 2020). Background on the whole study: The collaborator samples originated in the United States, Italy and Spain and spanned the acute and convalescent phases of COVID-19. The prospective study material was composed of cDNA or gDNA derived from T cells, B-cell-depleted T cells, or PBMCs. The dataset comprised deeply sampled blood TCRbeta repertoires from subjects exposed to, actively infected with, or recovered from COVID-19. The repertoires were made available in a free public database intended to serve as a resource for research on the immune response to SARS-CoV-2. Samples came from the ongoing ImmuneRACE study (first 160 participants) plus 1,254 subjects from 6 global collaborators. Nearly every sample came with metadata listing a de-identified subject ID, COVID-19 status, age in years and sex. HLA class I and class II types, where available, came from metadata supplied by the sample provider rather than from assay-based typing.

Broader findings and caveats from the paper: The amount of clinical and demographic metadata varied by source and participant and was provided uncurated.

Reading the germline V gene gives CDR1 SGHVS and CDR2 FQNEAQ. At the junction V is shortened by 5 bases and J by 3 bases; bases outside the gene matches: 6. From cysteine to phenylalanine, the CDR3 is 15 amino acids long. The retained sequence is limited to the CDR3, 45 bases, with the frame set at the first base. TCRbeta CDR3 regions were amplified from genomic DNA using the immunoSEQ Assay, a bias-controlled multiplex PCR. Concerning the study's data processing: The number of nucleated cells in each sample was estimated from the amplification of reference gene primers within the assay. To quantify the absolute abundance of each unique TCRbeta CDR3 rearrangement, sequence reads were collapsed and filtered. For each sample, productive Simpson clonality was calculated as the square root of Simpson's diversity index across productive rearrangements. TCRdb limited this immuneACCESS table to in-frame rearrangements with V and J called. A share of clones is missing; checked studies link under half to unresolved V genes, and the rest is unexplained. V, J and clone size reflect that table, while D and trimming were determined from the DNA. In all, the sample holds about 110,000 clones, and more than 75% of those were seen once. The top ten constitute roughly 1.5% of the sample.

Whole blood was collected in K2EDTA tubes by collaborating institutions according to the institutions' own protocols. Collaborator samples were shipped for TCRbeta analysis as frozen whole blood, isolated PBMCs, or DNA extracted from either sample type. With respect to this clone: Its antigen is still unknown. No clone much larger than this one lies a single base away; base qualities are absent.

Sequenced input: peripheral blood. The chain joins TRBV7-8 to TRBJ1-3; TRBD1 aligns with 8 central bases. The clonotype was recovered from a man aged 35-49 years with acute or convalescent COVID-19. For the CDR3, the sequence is CASSPRGQGGNTIYF. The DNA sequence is TGTGCCAGCAGCCCCCGAGGACAGGGTGGAAACACCATATATTTT.